This TCR beta chain was retrieved from a study of metastatic and nonmetastatic thyroid tumors. Study overall: For malignant and benign thyroid patients, tumor or nodule tissue and blood were the sources whose repertoires were compared.

Treatment of any kind had been given to no patient before thyroid surgery. Study findings and constraints: As reported, TCR beta diversity in blood and tumor was significantly higher in malignant thyroid tumors than in benign nodules.

There are many counts of this clone. What it recognizes is unknown. Original processing methods: The study's classifier, a distant-metastasis tool for papillary thyroid cancer, was built using CDR3 differences across clinicopathological groups. TCRdb used MiXCR to call clones anew from the PCR reads. TCRdb's processing, not the study's, gives the V and J calls here. The table lists approximately 28,000 clones, approximately 16% of them singletons. The specimen was blood. This receptor was identified in a male donor with papillary thyroid cancer or a benign thyroid nodule (not recorded which). Some clones in this sample may be carry-over from other donors' samples.

The CDR3 protein is CASSTGGEQYF. The CDR3 nucleotides read TGTGCCAGTAGTACAGGGGGCGAGCAGTACTTC. The rearrangement uses TRBV19 and TRBJ2-7, with 7 bases matching TRBD1. The CDR3 consists of 11 residues. The germline V gene encodes CDR1 LNHDA and CDR2 SQIVND (reference sequence). J lost 6 bases, V lost 4 bases, and 0 bases had no gene match.